This T cell receptor (beta chain) is from a study of blood T cell repertoires in COVID-19. The table came from immunoSEQ multiplex PCR; TCRdb's copy has only in-frame clones and leaves some out. The table lists about 270,000 clones, more than 70% of them singletons. The CDR3 consists of 14 residues. V was cut by 7 bases and J by 4 bases, with 16 bases left in between. Germline-derived CDR1 and CDR2 are SGHNT and YENEEA. This chain links TRBV11-3 with TRBJ2-5; maybe TRBD2 (6 bases). The origin of this receptor is a woman in her thirties or forties with acute COVID-19. Sequencing was carried out using PBMCs or T cells enriched from blood (not recorded which). CDR3: CASNHLGGTETQYF. The CDR3 region has the DNA TGTGCCAGCAACCACCTTGGGGGGACAGAGACCCAGTACTTC.